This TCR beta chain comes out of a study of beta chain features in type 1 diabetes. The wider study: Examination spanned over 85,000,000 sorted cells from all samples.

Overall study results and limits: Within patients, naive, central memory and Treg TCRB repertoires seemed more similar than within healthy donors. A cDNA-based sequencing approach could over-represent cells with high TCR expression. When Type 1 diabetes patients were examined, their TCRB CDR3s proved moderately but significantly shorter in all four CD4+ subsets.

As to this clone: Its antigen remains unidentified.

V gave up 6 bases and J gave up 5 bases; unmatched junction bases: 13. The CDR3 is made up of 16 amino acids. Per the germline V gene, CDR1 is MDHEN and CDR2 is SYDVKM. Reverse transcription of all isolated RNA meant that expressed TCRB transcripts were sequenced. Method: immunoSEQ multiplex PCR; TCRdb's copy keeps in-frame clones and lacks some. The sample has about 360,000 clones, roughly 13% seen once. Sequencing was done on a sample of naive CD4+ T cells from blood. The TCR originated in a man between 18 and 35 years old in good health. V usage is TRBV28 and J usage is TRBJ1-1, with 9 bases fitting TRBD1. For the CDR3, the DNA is TGTGCCAGCAGAACCCTCAACGGCGACAGGGGGACTGAAGCTTTCTTT. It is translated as CASRTLNGDRGTEAFF.